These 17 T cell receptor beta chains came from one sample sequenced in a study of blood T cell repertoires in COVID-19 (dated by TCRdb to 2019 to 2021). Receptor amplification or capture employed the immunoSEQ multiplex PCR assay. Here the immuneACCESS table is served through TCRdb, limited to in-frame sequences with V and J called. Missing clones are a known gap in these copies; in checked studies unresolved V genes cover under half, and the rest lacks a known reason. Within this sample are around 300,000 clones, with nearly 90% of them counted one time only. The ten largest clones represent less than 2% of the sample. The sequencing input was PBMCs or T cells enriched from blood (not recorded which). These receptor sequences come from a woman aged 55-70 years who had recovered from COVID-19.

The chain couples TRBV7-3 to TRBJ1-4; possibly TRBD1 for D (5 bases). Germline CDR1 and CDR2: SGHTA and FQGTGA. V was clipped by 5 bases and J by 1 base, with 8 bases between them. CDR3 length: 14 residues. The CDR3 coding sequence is TGTGCCAGCAGCCGTGACAGAACTAATGAAAAACTGTTTTTT. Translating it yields CASSRDRTNEKLFF.

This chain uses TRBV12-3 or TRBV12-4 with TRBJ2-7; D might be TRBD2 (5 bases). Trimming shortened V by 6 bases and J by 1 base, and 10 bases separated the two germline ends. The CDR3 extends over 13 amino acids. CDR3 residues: CASSAPGSYEQYF. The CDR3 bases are TGTGCCAGCAGCGCTCCGGGGTCCTACGAGCAGTACTTC.

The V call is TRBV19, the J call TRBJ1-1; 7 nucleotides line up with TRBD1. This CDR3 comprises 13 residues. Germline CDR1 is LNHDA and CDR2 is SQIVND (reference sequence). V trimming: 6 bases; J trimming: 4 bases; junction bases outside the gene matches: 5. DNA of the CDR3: TGTGCCAGTAGCCTAAGGGGGCTCACTGAAGCTTTCTTT. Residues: CASSLRGLTEAFF.

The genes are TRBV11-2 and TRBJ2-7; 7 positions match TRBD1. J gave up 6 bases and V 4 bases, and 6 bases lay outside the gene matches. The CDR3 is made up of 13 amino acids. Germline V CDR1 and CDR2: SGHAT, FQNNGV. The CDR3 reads CASSSDRDGEQYF. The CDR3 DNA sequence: TGTGCCAGCAGCTCCGACAGGGACGGCGAGCAGTACTTC. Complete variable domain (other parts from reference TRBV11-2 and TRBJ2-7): EAGVAQSPRYKIIEKRQSVAFWCNPISGHATLYWYQQILGQGPKLLIQFQNNGVVDDSQLPKDRFSAERLKGVDSTLKIQPAKLEDSAVYLCASSSDRDGEQYFGPGTRLTVT.

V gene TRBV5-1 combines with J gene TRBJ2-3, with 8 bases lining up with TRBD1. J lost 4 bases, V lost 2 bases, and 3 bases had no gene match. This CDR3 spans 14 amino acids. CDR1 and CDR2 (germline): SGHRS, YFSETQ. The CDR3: CASSFGTGADTQYF. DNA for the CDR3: TGCGCCAGCAGCTTCGGGACAGGAGCAGATACGCAGTATTTT.

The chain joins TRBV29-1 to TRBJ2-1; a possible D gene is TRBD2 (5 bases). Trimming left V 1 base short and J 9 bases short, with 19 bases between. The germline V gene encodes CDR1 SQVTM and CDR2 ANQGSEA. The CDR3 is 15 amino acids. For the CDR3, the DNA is TGCAGCGTTGAAGGAGTAGACGGGGTGTTTGTTGAGCAGTTCTTC. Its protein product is CSVEGVDGVFVEQFF.

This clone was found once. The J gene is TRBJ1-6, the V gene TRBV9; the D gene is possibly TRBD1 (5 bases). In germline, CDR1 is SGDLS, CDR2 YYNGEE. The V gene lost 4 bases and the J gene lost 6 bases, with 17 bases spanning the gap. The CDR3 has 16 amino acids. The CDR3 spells CASSPSGKLSNSPLHF. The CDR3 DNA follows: TGTGCCAGCAGCCCCTCAGGGAAGTTATCTAATTCACCCCTCCACTTT.

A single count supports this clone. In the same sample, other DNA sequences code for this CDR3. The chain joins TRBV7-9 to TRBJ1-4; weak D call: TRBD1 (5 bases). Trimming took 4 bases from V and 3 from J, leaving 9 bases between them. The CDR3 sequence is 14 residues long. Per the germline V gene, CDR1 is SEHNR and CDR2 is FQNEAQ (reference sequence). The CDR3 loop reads CASSSGTANEKLFF. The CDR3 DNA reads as TGTGCCAGCAGCTCCGGGACTGCTAATGAAAAACTGTTTTTT.

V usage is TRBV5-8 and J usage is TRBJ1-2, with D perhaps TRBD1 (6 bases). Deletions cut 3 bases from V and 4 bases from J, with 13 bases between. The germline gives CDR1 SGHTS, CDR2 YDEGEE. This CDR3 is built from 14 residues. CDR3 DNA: TGTGCCAGCAGCTCCGAACAGGGCTCCTATGGCTACACCTTC. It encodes CASSSEQGSYGYTF.

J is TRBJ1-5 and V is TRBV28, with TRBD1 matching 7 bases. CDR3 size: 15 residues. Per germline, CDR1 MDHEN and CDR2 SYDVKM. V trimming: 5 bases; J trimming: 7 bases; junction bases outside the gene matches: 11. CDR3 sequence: CASSLAAGGMQPQHF. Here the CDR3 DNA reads TGTGCCAGCAGTCTCGCGGCAGGGGGAATGCAGCCCCAGCATTTT.

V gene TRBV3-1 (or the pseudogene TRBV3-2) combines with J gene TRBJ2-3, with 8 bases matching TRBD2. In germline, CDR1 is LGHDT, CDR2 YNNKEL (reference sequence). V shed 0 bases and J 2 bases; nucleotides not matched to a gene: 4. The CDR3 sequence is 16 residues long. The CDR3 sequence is CASSQDGSGDTDTQYF. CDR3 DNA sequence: TGTGCCAGCAGCCAAGATGGTAGCGGGGACACAGATACGCAGTATTTT.

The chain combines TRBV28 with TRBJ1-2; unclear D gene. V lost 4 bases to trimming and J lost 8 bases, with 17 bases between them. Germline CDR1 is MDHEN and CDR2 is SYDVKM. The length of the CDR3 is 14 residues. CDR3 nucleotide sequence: TGTGCCAGCAGTTCACAGAGCCCATCAGGAGGCTACACCTTC. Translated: CASSSQSPSGGYTF.

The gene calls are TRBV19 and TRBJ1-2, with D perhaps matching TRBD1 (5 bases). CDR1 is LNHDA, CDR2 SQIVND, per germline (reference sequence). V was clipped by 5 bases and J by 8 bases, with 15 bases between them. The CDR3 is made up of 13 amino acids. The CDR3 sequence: CASSSRVAEGYTF. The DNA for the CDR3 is TGTGCCAGTAGTTCCAGGGTCGCGGAAGGCTACACCTTC.

CDR3 loop: CASSSDRFNYGYTF. The DNA of the CDR3 is TGTGCCAGCAGCTCAGACAGGTTTAACTATGGCTACACCTTC. The chain recombines TRBV7-8 with TRBJ1-2; D perhaps matches TRBD1 (6 bases). The V end lost 4 bases, the J end lost 1 base, and 10 bases lay between the germline ends. This CDR3 is 14 amino acids long. CDR1 is SGHVS and CDR2 is FQNEAQ in the germline V gene.

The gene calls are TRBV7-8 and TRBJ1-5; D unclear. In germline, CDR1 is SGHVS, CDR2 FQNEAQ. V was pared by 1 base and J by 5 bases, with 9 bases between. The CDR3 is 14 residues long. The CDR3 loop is CASSLGSGDQPQHF. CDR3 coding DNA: TGTGCCAGCAGCTTAGGTTCGGGTGATCAGCCCCAGCATTTT. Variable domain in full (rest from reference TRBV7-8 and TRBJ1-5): GAGVSQSPRYKVAKRGQDVALRCDPISGHVSLFWYQQALGQGPEFLTYFQNEAQLDKSGLPSDRFFAERPEGSVSTLKIQRTQQEDSAVYLCASSLGSGDQPQHFGDGTRLSIL.

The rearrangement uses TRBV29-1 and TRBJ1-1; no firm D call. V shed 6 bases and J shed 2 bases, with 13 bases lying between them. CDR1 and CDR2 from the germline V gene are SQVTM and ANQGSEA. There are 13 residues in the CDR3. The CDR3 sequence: CSVDSVLNTEAFF. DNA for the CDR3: TGCAGCGTCGATAGCGTACTCAACACTGAAGCTTTCTTT.

The CDR3 bases are TGTGCCAGCAGCGTAAGCCAGGGAGGGGCGGGGGAGCAGTACTTC. Translating it yields CASSVSQGGAGEQYF. The gene calls are TRBV9 and TRBJ2-7, with 7 bases fitting TRBD2. Trimming took 1 base from V and 7 from J; bases not matched to a gene: 11. This CDR3 is 15 amino acids long. Germline lookup yields CDR1 SGDLS and CDR2 YYNGEE.